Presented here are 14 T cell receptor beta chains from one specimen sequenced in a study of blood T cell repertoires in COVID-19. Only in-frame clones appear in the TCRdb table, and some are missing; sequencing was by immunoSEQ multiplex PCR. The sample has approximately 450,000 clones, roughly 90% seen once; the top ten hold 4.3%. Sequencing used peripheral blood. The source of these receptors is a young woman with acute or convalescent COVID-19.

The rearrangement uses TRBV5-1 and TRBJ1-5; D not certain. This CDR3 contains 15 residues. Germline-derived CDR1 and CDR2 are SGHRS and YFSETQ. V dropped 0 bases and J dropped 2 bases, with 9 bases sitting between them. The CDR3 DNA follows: TGCGCCAGCAGCTTGGAACCGGGTGGCAATCAGCCCCAGCATTTT. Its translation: CASSLEPGGNQPQHF. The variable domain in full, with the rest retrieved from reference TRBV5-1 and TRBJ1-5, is KAGVTQTPRYLIKTRGQQVTLSCSPISGHRSVSWYQQTPGQGLQFLFEYFSETQRNKGNFPGRFSGRQFSNSRSEMNVSTLELGDSALYLCASSLEPGGNQPQHFGDGTRLSIL.

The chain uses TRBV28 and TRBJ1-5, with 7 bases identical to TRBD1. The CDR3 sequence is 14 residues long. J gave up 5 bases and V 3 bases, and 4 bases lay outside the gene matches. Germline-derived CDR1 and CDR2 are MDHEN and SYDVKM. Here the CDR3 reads CASSFRDSYQPQHF. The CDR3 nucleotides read TGTGCCAGCAGTTTCAGGGACAGCTATCAGCCCCAGCATTTT.

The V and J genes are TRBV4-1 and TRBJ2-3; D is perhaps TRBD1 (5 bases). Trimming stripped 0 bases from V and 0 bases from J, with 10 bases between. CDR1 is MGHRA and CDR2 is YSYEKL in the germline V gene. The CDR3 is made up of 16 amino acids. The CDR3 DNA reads TGCGCCAGCAGCCAAGACAAGGGGATTAGCACAGATACGCAGTATTTT. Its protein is CASSQDKGISTDTQYF.

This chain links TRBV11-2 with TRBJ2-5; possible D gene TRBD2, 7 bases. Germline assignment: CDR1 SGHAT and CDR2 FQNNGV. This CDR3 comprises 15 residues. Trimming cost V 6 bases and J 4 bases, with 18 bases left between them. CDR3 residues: CASRPHLGGGETQYF. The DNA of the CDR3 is TGTGCCAGCAGACCCCACCTAGGGGGGGGAGAGACCCAGTACTTC.

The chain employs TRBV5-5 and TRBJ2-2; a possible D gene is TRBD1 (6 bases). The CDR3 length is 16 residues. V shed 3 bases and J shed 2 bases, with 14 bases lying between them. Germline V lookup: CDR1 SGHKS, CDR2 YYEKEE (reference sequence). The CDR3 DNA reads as TGTGCCAGCAGCTCGCAGGGGTATGTCAACACCGGGGAGCTGTTTTTT. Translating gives CASSSQGYVNTGELFF.

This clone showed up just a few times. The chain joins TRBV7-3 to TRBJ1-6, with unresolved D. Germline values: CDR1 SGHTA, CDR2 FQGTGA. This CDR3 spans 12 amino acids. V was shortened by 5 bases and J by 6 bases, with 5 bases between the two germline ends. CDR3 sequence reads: CASSVSNSPLHF. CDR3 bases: TGTGCCAGCAGCGTATCTAATTCACCCCTCCACTTT.

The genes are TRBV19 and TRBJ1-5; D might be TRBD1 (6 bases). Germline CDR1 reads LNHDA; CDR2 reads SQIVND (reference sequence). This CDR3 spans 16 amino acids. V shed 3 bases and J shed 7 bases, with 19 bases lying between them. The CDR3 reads CASSISGRQGRQPQHF. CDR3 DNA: TGTGCCAGTAGTATCAGTGGACGGCAGGGGCGGCAGCCCCAGCATTTT.

Written as DNA, the CDR3 is TGTGCCAGCAGCTTCGCTAGCGGTTCCTACAATGAGCAGTTCTTC. Amino acids: CASSFASGSYNEQFF. The V call is TRBV5-5, the J call TRBJ2-1; 7 bases agree with TRBD2. The germline V gene encodes CDR1 SGHKS and CDR2 YYEKEE (reference sequence). V lost 2 bases, J lost 1 base, and 3 bases stayed unmatched. This CDR3 contains 15 residues.

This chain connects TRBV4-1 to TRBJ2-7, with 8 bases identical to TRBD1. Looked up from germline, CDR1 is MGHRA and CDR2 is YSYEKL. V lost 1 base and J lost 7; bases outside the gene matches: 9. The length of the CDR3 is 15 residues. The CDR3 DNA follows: TGCGCCAGCAGCCAAGGCGGACAGGGCACCTGGGAGCAGTACTTC. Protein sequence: CASSQGGQGTWEQYF.

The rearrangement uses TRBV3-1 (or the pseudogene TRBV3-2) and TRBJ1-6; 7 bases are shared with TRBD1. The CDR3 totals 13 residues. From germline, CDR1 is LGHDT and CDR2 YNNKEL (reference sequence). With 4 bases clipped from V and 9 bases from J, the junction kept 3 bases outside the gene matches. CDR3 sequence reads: CASSPGTASPLHF. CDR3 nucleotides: TGTGCCAGCAGCCCCGGGACAGCTTCACCCCTCCACTTT.

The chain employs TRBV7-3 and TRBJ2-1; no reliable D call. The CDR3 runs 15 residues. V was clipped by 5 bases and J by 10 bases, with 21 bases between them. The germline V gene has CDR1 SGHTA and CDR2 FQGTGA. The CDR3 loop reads CASSETGFGLGEQFF. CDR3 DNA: TGTGCCAGCAGCGAAACTGGGTTTGGTTTGGGCGAGCAGTTCTTC.

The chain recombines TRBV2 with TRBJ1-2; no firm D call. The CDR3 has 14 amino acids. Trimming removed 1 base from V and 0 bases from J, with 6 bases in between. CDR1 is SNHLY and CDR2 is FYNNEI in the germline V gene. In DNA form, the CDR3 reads TGTGCCAGCAGTGAAGACAGAACTAACTATGGCTACACCTTC. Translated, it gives CASSEDRTNYGYTF.

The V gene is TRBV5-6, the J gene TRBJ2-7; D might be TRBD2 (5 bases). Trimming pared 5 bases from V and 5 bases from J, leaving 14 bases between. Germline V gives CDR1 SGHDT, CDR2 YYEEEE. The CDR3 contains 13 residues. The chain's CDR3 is CASRTQADDEQYF. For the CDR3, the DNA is TGTGCCAGCAGAACCCAAGCGGATGACGAGCAGTACTTC.

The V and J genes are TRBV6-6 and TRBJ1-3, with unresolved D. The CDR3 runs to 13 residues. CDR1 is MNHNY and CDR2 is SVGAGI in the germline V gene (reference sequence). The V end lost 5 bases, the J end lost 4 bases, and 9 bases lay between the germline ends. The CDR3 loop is CASSQDSGNTIYF. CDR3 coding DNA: TGTGCCAGCAGTCAGGACTCCGGAAACACCATATATTTT.